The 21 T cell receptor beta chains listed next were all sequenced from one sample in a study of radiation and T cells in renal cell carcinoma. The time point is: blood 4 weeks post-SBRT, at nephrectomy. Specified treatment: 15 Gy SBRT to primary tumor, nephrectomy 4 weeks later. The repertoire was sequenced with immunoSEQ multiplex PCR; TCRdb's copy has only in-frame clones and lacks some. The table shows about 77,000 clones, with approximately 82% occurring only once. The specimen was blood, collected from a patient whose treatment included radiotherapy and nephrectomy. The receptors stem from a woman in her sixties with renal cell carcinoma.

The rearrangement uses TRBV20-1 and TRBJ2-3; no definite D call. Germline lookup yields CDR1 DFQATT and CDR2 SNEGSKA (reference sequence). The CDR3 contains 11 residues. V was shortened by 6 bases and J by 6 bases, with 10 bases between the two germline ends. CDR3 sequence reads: CSATPGDTQYF. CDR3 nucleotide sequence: TGCAGTGCAACCCCGGGTGATACGCAGTATTTT.

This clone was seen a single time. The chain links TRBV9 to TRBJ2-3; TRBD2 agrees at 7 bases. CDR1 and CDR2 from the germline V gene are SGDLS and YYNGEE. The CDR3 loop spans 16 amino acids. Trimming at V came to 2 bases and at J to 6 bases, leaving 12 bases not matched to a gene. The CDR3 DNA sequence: TGTGCCAGCAGCGTGCAGGAGGGAGGGGACTGGGATACGCAGTATTTT. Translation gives CASSVQEGGDWDTQYF.

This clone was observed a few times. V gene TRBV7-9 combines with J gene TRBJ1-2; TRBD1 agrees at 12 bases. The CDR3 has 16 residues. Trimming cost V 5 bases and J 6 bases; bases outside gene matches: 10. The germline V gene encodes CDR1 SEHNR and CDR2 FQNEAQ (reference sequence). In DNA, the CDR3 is TGTGCCAGCAGCCACGACCGGGACAGGGGGCGGGATGGCTACACCTTC. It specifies CASSHDRDRGRDGYTF.

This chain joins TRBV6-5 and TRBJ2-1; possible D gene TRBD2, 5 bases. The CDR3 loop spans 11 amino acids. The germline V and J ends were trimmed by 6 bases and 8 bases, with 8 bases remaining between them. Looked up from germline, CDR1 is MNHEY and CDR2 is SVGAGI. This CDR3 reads CASRTEDEQFF. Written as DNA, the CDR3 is TGTGCCAGCAGAACGGAGGATGAGCAGTTCTTC.

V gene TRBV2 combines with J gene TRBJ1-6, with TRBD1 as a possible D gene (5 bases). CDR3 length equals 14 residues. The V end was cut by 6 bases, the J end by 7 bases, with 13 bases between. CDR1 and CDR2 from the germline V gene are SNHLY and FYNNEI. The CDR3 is CASRPQGVNSPLHF. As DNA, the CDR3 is TGTGCCAGCAGGCCCCAAGGGGTAAATTCACCCCTCCACTTT.

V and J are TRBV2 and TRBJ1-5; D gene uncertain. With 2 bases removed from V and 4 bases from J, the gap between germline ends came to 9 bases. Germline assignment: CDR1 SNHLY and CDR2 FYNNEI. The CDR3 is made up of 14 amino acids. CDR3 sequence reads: CASSELPYNQPQHF. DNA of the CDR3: TGTGCCAGCAGTGAACTCCCATATAATCAGCCCCAGCATTTT.

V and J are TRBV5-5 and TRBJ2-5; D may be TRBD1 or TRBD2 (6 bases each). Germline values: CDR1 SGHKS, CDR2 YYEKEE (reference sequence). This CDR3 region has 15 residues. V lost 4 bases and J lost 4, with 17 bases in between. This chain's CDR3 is CASSPNGGQGETQYF. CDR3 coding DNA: TGTGCCAGCAGCCCTAATGGGGGGCAGGGAGAGACCCAGTACTTC.

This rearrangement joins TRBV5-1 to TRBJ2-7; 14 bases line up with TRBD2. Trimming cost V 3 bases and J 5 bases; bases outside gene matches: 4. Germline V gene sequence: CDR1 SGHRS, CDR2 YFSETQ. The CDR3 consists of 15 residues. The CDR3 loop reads CASSSTSGGAHEQYF. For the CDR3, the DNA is TGCGCCAGCAGCTCGACTAGCGGGGGGGCCCACGAGCAGTACTTC.

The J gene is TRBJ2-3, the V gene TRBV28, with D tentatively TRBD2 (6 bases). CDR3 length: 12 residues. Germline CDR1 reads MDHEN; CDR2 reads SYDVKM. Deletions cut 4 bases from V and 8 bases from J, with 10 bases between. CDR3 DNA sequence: TGTGCCAGCAGTTGGGGGGAAGGTACGCAGTATTTT. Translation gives CASSWGEGTQYF.

Here the CDR3 reads CASSLAANYGYTF. In DNA form, the CDR3 reads TGCGCCAGCAGCTTGGCAGCTAACTATGGCTACACCTTC. The V and J genes are TRBV5-1 and TRBJ1-2; D call uncertain. The CDR3 loop spans 13 amino acids. With 0 bases removed from V and 0 bases from J, the gap between germline ends came to 3 bases. The V gene's germline CDR1 is SGHRS and CDR2 YFSETQ.

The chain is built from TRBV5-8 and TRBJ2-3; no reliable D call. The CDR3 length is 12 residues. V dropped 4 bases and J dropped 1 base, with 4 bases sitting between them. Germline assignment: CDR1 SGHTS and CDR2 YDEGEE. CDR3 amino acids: CASSPRTDTQYF. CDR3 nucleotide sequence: TGTGCCAGCAGCCCTCGCACAGATACGCAGTATTTT.

The CDR3 sequence: CSVGVYQGANYGYTF. The CDR3 bases are TGCAGCGTTGGGGTCTACCAGGGGGCTAACTATGGCTACACCTTC. This chain links TRBV29-1 with TRBJ1-2, with 7 nucleotides matching TRBD1. J gave up 0 bases and V 4 bases, and 8 bases lay outside the gene matches. The germline V gene has CDR1 SQVTM and CDR2 ANQGSEA. This CDR3 spans 15 amino acids.

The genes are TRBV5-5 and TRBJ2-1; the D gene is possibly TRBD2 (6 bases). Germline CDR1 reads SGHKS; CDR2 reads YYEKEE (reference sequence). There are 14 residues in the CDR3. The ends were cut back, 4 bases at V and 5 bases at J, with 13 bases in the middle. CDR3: CASSPPGLHNEQFF. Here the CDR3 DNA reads TGTGCCAGCAGCCCCCCGGGACTCCACAATGAGCAGTTCTTC.

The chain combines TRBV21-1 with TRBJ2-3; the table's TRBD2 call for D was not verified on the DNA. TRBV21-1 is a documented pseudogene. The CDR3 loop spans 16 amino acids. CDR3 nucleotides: TGTGCCAGCAGCCCTGGGACTAGCGGTCGCACAGATACGCAGTATTTT. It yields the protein CASSPGTSGRTDTQYF.

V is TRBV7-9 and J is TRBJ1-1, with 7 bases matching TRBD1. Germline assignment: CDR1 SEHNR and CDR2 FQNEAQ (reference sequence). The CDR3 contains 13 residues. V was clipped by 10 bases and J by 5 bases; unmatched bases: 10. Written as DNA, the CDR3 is TGTGCCACAAGGACAGGCGAGAGGACTGAAGCTTTCTTT. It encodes CATRTGERTEAFF.

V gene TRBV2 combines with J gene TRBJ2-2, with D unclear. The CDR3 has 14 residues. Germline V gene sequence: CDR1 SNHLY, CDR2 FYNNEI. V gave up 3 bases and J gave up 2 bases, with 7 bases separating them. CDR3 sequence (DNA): TGTGCCAGCAGTGAGGGCAGAAACACCGGGGAGCTGTTTTTT. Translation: CASSEGRNTGELFF.

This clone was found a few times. The CDR3, as DNA: TGTGCCAGCCACAGGGACTGGTGTCAGCCCCAGCATTTT. Protein: CASHRDWCQPQHF. The chain recombines TRBV21-1 with TRBJ1-5. TRBV21-1 is designated a pseudogene. This CDR3 has 13 residues.

The CDR3 DNA reads TGTGCCAGCAGTTTGCCCCAGGGGCGTCAGCCCCAGCATTTT. Amino acid sequence: CASSLPQGRQPQHF. The chain recombines TRBV28 with TRBJ1-5; D possibly corresponds to TRBD1 (6 bases). V lost 3 bases and J lost 6, with 12 bases in between. This CDR3 contains 14 residues. From germline, CDR1 is MDHEN and CDR2 SYDVKM.

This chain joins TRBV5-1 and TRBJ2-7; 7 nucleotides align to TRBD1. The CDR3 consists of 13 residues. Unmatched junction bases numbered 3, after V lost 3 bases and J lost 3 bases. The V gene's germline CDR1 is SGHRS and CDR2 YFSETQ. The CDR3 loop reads CASSSRQGYEQYF. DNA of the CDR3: TGCGCCAGCAGCTCAAGACAGGGCTACGAGCAGTACTTC.

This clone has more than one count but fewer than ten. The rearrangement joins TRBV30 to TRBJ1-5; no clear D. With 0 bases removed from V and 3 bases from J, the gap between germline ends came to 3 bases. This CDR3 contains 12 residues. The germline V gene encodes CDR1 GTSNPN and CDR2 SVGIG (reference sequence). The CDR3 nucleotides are TGTGCCTGGAGTGTACTCAATCAGCCCCAGCATTTT. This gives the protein CAWSVLNQPQHF.

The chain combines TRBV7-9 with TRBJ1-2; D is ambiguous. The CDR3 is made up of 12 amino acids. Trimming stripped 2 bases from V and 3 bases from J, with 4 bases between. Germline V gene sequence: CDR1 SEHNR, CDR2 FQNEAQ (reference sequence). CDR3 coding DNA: TGTGCCAGCAGCTTACCCTACTATGGCTACACCTTC. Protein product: CASSLPYYGYTF. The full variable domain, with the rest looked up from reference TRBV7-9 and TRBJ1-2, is DTGVSQNPRHKITKRGQNVTFRCDPISEHNRLYWYRQTLGQGPEFLTYFQNEAQLEKSRLLSDRFSAERPKGSFSTLEIQRTEQGDSAMYLCASSLPYYGYTFGSGTRLTVV.